This T cell receptor beta chain was obtained from a study of shared clonotypes between healthy human individuals. Study context: CD4 naive and CD4 memory each took three plates per donor, while CD8 naive took two and CD8 memory one.

In regard to this clone: Its antigen is undetermined.

Broader study findings: With few donors, the genetic and exposure-history diversity represented was limited. The study found roughly 5% of naive CD4 clonotypes shared across a few donors.

Division of CD4+ cells produced a CD45RA+ naive subset and a CD45RA-negative memory subset. TCRdb's copy holds only in-frame clones and misses some; the assay was immunoSEQ multiplex PCR. The sample has millions of clones; approximately 93% are singletons. The receptor was derived from a man aged 18 to 30 in good health. Some clones in this sample may be carry-over from other donors' samples. Material for sequencing was naive CD4+ T cells from PBMCs. Subset reported: CD45RA+ positively selected.

In DNA, the CDR3 is TGTGCCAGCAGCCCCGGTCAAGGGACCGGGGCCAACGTCCTGACTTTC. Translation gives CASSPGQGTGANVLTF. This chain links TRBV2 with TRBJ2-6; D is perhaps TRBD1 or TRBD2 (5 bases each). From germline, CDR1 is SNHLY and CDR2 FYNNEI. V gave up 6 bases and J gave up 4 bases, with 16 bases separating them. This CDR3 region has 16 residues.